The clone carrying this T cell receptor (beta chain) was seen at least ten times. Deletions cut 4 bases from V and 4 bases from J, with 14 bases between. The CDR3 sequence is 15 residues long. The V gene's germline CDR1 is SGHNT and CDR2 YYREEE (reference sequence). The data were taken from a study of CD8 T cells in ankylosing spondylitis. In TCRdb, the 5' RACE reads were re-called with MiXCR into one record per CDR3 protein. The sample includes roughly 220,000 distinct CDR3 sequences, under 12% of them seen just once. This clonotype was sampled from a male donor with ankylosing spondylitis or in good health (not recorded which). The V and J genes are TRBV5-4 and TRBJ2-2; D might be TRBD1 (6 bases). The sample consisted of blood, either unsorted or a sorted T cell fraction (not recorded which). For the CDR3, the DNA is TGTGCCAGCAGCCCGACCCGGACAGCCACCGGGGAGCTGTTTTTT. Residues: CASSPTRTATGELFF.